Below, 21 T cell receptor beta chains from the same sample are listed, as sequenced in a study of blood T cells in healthy people across ages (dated by TCRdb to the mid-2010s). Libraries were made using 5' RACE. The sequencing machine was an Illumina HiSeq 2500. A second PCR of about 6 to 11 cycles was performed with a sample-barcoded 5' primer and a J-beta primer mix. The public sequencing data were trimmed at Q25 with fastp and processed into clonotypes with MiXCR by TCRdb, which kept only in-frame beta chains. Here each entry gathers all rows of one CDR3 protein and keeps the most common genes and DNA. The sample table holds about 640,000 distinct CDR3 sequences, of which under 65% were seen once. The ten largest clonotypes hold 30% to 40% of the sample. Input material: blood. Receptor source: a man aged 55-75 years in good health.

The V gene is TRBV12-3 or TRBV12-4, the J gene TRBJ2-3; TRBD2 agrees at 8 bases. J gave up 4 bases and V 3 bases, and 3 bases lay outside the gene matches. The CDR3 is 14 residues long. CDR3 in amino acids: CASSFGRVSDTQYF. The CDR3 nucleotides read TGTGCCAGCAGTTTCGGGAGGGTATCAGATACGCAGTATTTT.

The genes are TRBV18 and TRBJ2-4; D possibly corresponds to TRBD1 (6 bases). The DNA end lines up better with TRBJ2-7; the J call may be wrong. CDR1 and CDR2 (germline): KGHSH, LQKENI. The CDR3 contains 15 residues. The CDR3 DNA reads as TGTGCCAGCTCACCACACAGGGCCTCCGTCTACGAGCAGTACTTC. This gives the protein CASSPHRASVYEQYF.

This clonotype came up a few times. The chain is built from TRBV9 and TRBJ2-5; unclear D gene. Germline V gene data show CDR1 as SGDLS and CDR2 as YYNGEE. CDR3 length: 15 residues. Trimming took 0 bases from V and 4 from J, leaving 13 bases between them. CDR3 bases: TGTGCCAGCAGCGTAGGGCCAGGAATGGTAGAGACCCAGTACTTC. As protein: CASSVGPGMVETQYF.

This clonotype was seen only a few times. This rearrangement joins TRBV5-1 to TRBJ1-4; D not certain. Deletions cut 5 bases from V and 4 bases from J, with 9 bases between. CDR1 is SGHRS and CDR2 is YFSETQ in the germline V gene. This CDR3 has 13 residues. CDR3 DNA: TGCGCCAGCAGTTATGGACTTAATGAAAAACTGTTTTTT. Translation: CASSYGLNEKLFF.

This clonotype was detected ten times or more. The CDR3 region has the DNA TGTGCCAGCAGTTCGAACAATCAGCCCCAGCATTTT. Translating it yields CASSSNNQPQHF. The chain has TRBV28 and TRBJ1-5; no definite D call. The CDR3 length is 12 residues. Germline-derived CDR1 and CDR2 are MDHEN and SYDVKM. V was cut by 4 bases and J by 3 bases, with 4 bases left in between.

Here the CDR3 DNA reads TGTGCCATCACCGAAAACCACCAGCTAGACACCGGGGAGCTGTTTTTT. Amino acid sequence: CAITENHQLDTGELFF. The chain is built from TRBV10-3 and TRBJ2-2; D call uncertain. V lost 7 bases, J lost 3 bases, and 18 bases lay in between. The CDR3 totals 16 residues. Germline CDR1 ENHRY, CDR2 SYGVKD.

The genes are TRBV20-1 and TRBJ1-1; D not certain. V shed 3 bases and J shed 4 bases, with 6 bases lying between them. CDR3 length equals 11 residues. Germline lookup yields CDR1 DFQATT and CDR2 SNEGSKA (reference sequence). In nucleotides, the CDR3 is TGCAGTGCTAGCGCGACCACTGAAGCTTTCTTT. Encoded protein: CSASATTEAFF.

The V call is TRBV27, the J call TRBJ2-5, with TRBD2 matching over 7 bases. Germline trimming cut 5 bases from V and 4 bases from J; bases unmatched to any gene: 7. The germline V gene encodes CDR1 MNHEY and CDR2 SMNVEV (reference sequence). The CDR3 length is 14 residues. CDR3 sequence: CASSPRTRGETQYF. The DNA of the CDR3 is TGTGCCAGCAGTCCCCGGACTAGAGGAGAGACCCAGTACTTC.

The sample holds a few counts of this clonotype. The chain couples TRBV5-1 to TRBJ2-1; 10 positions match TRBD1. The V gene's germline CDR1 is SGHRS and CDR2 YFSETQ. J was trimmed by 7 bases and V by 2 bases; bases with no gene match: 6. The CDR3 is 15 residues long. CDR3 in DNA: TGCGCCAGCAGCTTTTCCGGGACAGGGGCAAATGAGCAGTTCTTC. Translating gives CASSFSGTGANEQFF.

This clonotype has just a few counts. CDR3 in amino acids: CASSQGPVSYEQYF. The CDR3 DNA follows: TGTGCCAGCAGCCAAGGGCCAGTCTCCTACGAGCAGTACTTC. The chain carries TRBV3-1 and TRBJ2-7; the D is unclear. CDR1 and CDR2 from the germline V gene are LGHDT and YNNKEL (reference sequence). The ends were cut back, 1 base at V and 0 bases at J, with 7 bases in the middle. This CDR3 region has 14 residues.

The chain couples TRBV6-5 to TRBJ2-7, with D tentatively TRBD1 (6 bases). Trimming removed 5 bases from V and 2 bases from J, with 16 bases in between. CDR1 MNHEY and CDR2 SVGAGI come from the germline V gene. This CDR3 spans 15 amino acids. CDR3 residues: CASSTWTVRPYEQYF. In nucleotides, the CDR3 is TGTGCCAGCAGTACATGGACAGTGCGCCCCTACGAGCAGTACTTC.

The chain joins TRBV20-1 to TRBJ2-7; 8 nucleotides agree with TRBD1. This CDR3 spans 13 amino acids. Germline-derived CDR1 and CDR2 are DFQATT and SNEGSKA (reference sequence). The V segment lost 3 bases and the J segment 5 bases; nucleotides outside the gene matches: 6. The CDR3 loop reads CSASWQGAHEQYF. CDR3 DNA sequence: TGCAGTGCTAGTTGGCAGGGGGCGCACGAGCAGTACTTC.

The chain is built from TRBV10-1 and TRBJ2-5, with D perhaps matching TRBD1 or TRBD2 (6 bases each). Germline V gene lookup returns CDR1 WNHNN and CDR2 SYGVQD (reference sequence). The CDR3 length is 15 residues. V was trimmed by 2 bases and J by 5 bases, leaving 15 bases between them. The CDR3 DNA follows: TGCGCCAGCAGTGAGGAGGGCCGGGGGCAGGAGACCCAGTACTTC. Translating gives CASSEEGRGQETQYF.

The J gene is TRBJ2-5, the V gene TRBV25-1; maybe TRBD1 (5 bases). This CDR3 comprises 14 residues. V was clipped by 7 bases and J by 7 bases, with 19 bases between them. CDR1 is MGHDK and CDR2 is SYGVNS in the germline V gene. Written as DNA, the CDR3 is TGTGCCAGCACCCCTAGGGGTAGCTACGGGACCCAGTACTTC. Its protein is CASTPRGSYGTQYF.

The rearrangement uses TRBV7-9 and TRBJ2-7; D uncertain. CDR3 length: 13 amino acids. Germline-derived CDR1 and CDR2 are SEHNR and FQNEAQ (reference sequence). The V end lost 3 bases, the J end lost 5 bases, and 11 bases lay between the germline ends. CDR3 region: CASSFAGGDEQYF. In DNA, the CDR3 is TGTGCCAGCAGCTTTGCAGGCGGTGACGAGCAGTACTTC.

The V gene is TRBV5-1, the J gene TRBJ2-1, with unresolved D. CDR3 length equals 15 residues. The germline V gene encodes CDR1 SGHRS and CDR2 YFSETQ. V lost 0 bases to trimming and J lost 1 base, with 8 bases between them. The CDR3 protein is CASSLDSDSYNEQFF. The CDR3 bases are TGCGCCAGCAGCTTGGACAGTGATTCCTACAATGAGCAGTTCTTC. Together with reference TRBV5-1 and TRBJ2-1, the CDR3 gives the full variable domain: KAGVTQTPRYLIKTRGQQVTLSCSPISGHRSVSWYQQTPGQGLQFLFEYFSETQRNKGNFPGRFSGRQFSNSRSEMNVSTLELGDSALYLCASSLDSDSYNEQFFGPGTRLTVL.

A few counts support this clonotype. The V gene is TRBV9, the J gene TRBJ1-1, with D hard to call. The germline gives CDR1 SGDLS, CDR2 YYNGEE. The CDR3 covers 14 residues. Trimming took off 2 bases at V and 4 bases at J, with 12 bases between the two ends. The CDR3 reads CASSVEVGFTEAFF. CDR3 DNA sequence: TGTGCCAGCAGCGTGGAAGTAGGGTTCACTGAAGCTTTCTTT.

This sequence joins TRBV5-1 and TRBJ2-5; 13 bases match TRBD2. Trimming cost V 4 bases and J 2 bases; bases outside gene matches: 5. Germline CDR1 and CDR2: SGHRS and YFSETQ. The CDR3 sequence is 16 residues long. This CDR3 is CASSRGTSGEQETQYF. The CDR3 region has the DNA TGCGCCAGCAGCCGCGGGACTAGCGGGGAGCAAGAGACCCAGTACTTC.

The gene calls are TRBV11-2 and TRBJ2-1; no definite D call. Germline CDR1 is SGHAT and CDR2 is FQNNGV. The ends were cut back, 7 bases at V and 7 bases at J, with 20 bases in the middle. The CDR3 runs 15 residues. The CDR3 DNA reads as TGTGCCAGCACCTCCCCACTAAGCCGAAGGAATGAGCAGTTCTTC. Encoded protein: CASTSPLSRRNEQFF.

The V gene is TRBV2, the J gene TRBJ2-1; D is unresolved. V gave up 6 bases and J gave up 9 bases, with 12 bases separating them. CDR3 length equals 12 residues. Looked up from germline, CDR1 is SNHLY and CDR2 is FYNNEI. The CDR3 nucleotides read TGTGCCAGCAGCGGCATGGGCGGTGAGCAGTTCTTC. This translates into CASSGMGGEQFF.

This clonotype was picked up a small number of times. The V gene is TRBV20-1, the J gene TRBJ2-4; TRBD2 aligns across 11 bases. V gave up 3 bases and J gave up 1 base; unmatched junction bases: 8. In germline, CDR1 is DFQATT, CDR2 SNEGSKA (reference sequence). The CDR3 is 17 amino acids. For the CDR3, the DNA is TGCAGTGCTAGCGCTAGCGGGGGGCGAGGGGCCAAAAACATTCAGTACTTC. It is translated as CSASASGGRGAKNIQYF.